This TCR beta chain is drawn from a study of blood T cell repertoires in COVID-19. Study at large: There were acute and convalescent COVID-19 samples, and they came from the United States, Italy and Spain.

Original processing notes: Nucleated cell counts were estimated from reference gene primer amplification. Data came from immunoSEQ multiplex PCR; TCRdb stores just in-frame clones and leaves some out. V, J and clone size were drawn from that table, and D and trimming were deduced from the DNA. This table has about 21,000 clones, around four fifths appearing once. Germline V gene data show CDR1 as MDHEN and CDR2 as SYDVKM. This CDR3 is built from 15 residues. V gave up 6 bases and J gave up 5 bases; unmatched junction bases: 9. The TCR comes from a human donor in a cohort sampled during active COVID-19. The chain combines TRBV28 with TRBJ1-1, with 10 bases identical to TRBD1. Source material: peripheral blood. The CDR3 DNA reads TGTGCCAGCAGCCCCCAGGGGACAGGGGAGACTGAAGCTTTCTTT. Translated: CASSPQGTGETEAFF.